This T cell receptor (beta chain) appears in the sequencing data of a study of blood T cell repertoires in COVID-19. Overall study: Nucleic acid was either cDNA or gDNA, and it came from T cells, B-cell-depleted T cells, or PBMCs.

Germline CDR1 is SGHNT and CDR2 is YENEEA. V was pared by 0 bases and J by 0 bases, with 15 bases between. This CDR3 region has 19 residues. Sequencing used immunoSEQ multiplex PCR; TCRdb keeps in-frame clones, though not all of them. Among around 200,000 clones, around 80% were seen once, and the ten largest hold about 7%. The sequence derives from a human donor in a cohort sampled during active COVID-19. J is TRBJ1-6 and V is TRBV11-3; D ambiguous. Sequencing was performed on peripheral blood. CDR3 sequence (DNA): TGTGCCAGCAGCTTAGACCCACAGCTATCAAGCTCCTATAATTCACCCCTCCACTTT. This gives the protein CASSLDPQLSSSYNSPLHF.